What follows are 7 T cell receptor beta chains derived from one specimen sequenced in a study of blood T cell repertoires in COVID-19. Using immunoSEQ multiplex PCR, the repertoire was profiled, and TCRdb retains in-frame clones only, with some absent. Here the sample spans 300,000 or so clones, around nine tenths being singletons. Sequencing was performed on peripheral blood. The receptors were gathered from a man aged 65-85 years with acute or convalescent COVID-19.

V is TRBV5-1 and J is TRBJ2-5, with TRBD2 identical over 8 bases. The CDR3 totals 14 residues. Germline V lookup: CDR1 SGHRS, CDR2 YFSETQ. The V and J ends lost 5 bases and 3 bases, in that order; junction bases with no gene match: 6. The CDR3 here is CASRSGGLEETQYF. CDR3 bases: TGCGCCAGCAGATCGGGGGGGCTTGAAGAGACCCAGTACTTC.

This chain joins TRBV28 and TRBJ2-1; a weak D match, TRBD2 (5 bases). This CDR3 contains 14 residues. Germline values: CDR1 MDHEN, CDR2 SYDVKM. The V and J ends lost 5 bases and 1 base respectively, with 9 bases between them. The CDR3, as DNA: TGTGCCAGCAGTCCTACTAGTTCCTACAATGAGCAGTTCTTC. Translation gives CASSPTSSYNEQFF.

The chain carries TRBV7-2 and TRBJ1-2, with 9 bases identical to TRBD1. Germline V CDR1 and CDR2: SGHTA, FQGNSA. After removal of 1 base from V and 5 bases from J, the junction contained 11 bases not matched to a gene. This CDR3 comprises 17 residues. This CDR3 is CASSLGTGQGRGYGYTF. CDR3 DNA sequence: TGTGCCAGCAGCTTAGGGACCGGACAGGGGAGAGGGTATGGCTACACCTTC.

The chain joins TRBV5-5 to TRBJ1-2; 8 positions match TRBD1. This CDR3 has 17 residues. Germline V gives CDR1 SGHKS, CDR2 YYEKEE (reference sequence). The J segment lost 1 base and the V segment lost 1 base, leaving 9 bases of the junction unmatched. CDR3 amino acids: CASSLRGGQGSNYGYTF. DNA for the CDR3: TGTGCCAGCAGCTTGAGGGGTGGACAGGGCAGTAACTATGGCTACACCTTC. The whole variable domain, filled in from reference TRBV5-5 and TRBJ1-2, reads DAGVTQSPTHLIKTRGQQVTLRCSPISGHKSVSWYQQVLGQGPQFIFQYYEKEERGRGNFPDRFSARQFPNYSSELNVNALLLGDSALYLCASSLRGGQGSNYGYTFGSGTRLTVV.

The gene calls are TRBV19 and TRBJ2-1, with 8 bases fitting TRBD1. This CDR3 has 13 amino acids. V shed 7 bases, J shed 5 bases, and the junction held 4 bases outside the gene matches. The V gene's germline CDR1 is LNHDA and CDR2 SQIVND (reference sequence). The CDR3 is CASKRTGNNEQFF. The CDR3 region has the DNA TGTGCCAGTAAGAGGACAGGGAACAATGAGCAGTTCTTC.

The gene calls are TRBV9 and TRBJ2-2, with TRBD1 matching over 7 bases. There are 15 residues in the CDR3. Germline loops: CDR1 SGDLS, CDR2 YYNGEE. Losses at the gene ends were 0 bases for V and 6 bases for J; bases not matched to a gene: 5. CDR3 sequence (DNA): TGTGCCAGCAGCGTAGGGCAGGGGGTGGCCGGGGAGCTGTTTTTT. Protein product: CASSVGQGVAGELFF.

The rearrangement links TRBV7-9 to TRBJ2-2; the match to TRBD2 covers 9 bases. Germline V lookup: CDR1 SEHNR, CDR2 FQNEAQ (reference sequence). This CDR3 is 18 amino acids long. Losses at the gene ends were 1 base for V and 7 bases for J; bases not matched to a gene: 13. The CDR3 DNA sequence: TGTGCCAGCAGCTTAGGATTCGCGCGGGAGGGCCAGAGCGGGGAGCTGTTTTTT. It encodes CASSLGFAREGQSGELFF.